What follows describes a single TCR beta chain. The antigen it binds to is not known. The input lacks base qualities; no much larger clone sits a single base away. This entry is derived from a study of blood T cell repertoires in COVID-19 (dated by TCRdb to 2020 to 2021). General notes on the study: Samples from collaborators originated in the United States, Italy and Spain and spanned both the acute and convalescent phases of COVID-19. Sample metadata almost always included a de-identified subject ID, COVID-19 status, age in years and sex. The prospective study material was composed of cDNA or gDNA derived from T cells, B-cell-depleted T cells, or PBMCs. The dataset comprised deeply sampled blood TCRbeta repertoires from subjects exposed to, actively infected with, or recovered from COVID-19. The samples were drawn from two sources: the first 160 participants of the ongoing ImmuneRACE study, and 1,200 or so subjects contributed by 6 global collaborators. The repertoires were made available in a free public database intended to serve as a resource for research on the immune response to SARS-CoV-2. Where available, HLA class I and class II types were taken from metadata supplied by the sample provider and were not determined by assay-based typing. General conclusions and limits of the study: The quantity of clinical and demographic metadata differed by source and by participant and was supplied without curation.

Each collaborating institution followed its own protocols to collect whole blood in K2EDTA tubes. For TCRbeta analysis, collaborators shipped samples in one of three forms: frozen whole blood, isolated PBMCs, or DNA extracted from either of those sample types. From a lookup of the germline V gene, CDR1 and CDR2 are SNHLY and FYNNEI. V and J are trimmed by 8 bases and 8 bases, and the gene matches miss 13 bases of the junction. The CDR3 has 15 amino acids, counting the end cysteine and phenylalanine. Just the 45-base CDR3 DNA is kept, in frame starting at base 1. TCRbeta CDR3 regions were amplified from genomic DNA using the immunoSEQ Assay, a bias-controlled multiplex PCR. Regarding the original processing steps: Nucleated cell counts per sample were estimated from amplification of reference gene primers within the assay. Sequence reads were collapsed and filtered to measure the absolute abundance of every unique TCRbeta CDR3 rearrangement. For each sample, productive Simpson clonality was calculated as the square root of Simpson's diversity index across productive rearrangements. TCRdb retrieved this table from immuneACCESS and kept in-frame rearrangements only. Not all clones are present; in checked studies, unresolved V genes account for under half, and no reason is known for the remainder. V, J and clone size reflect that table, while D and trimming were determined from the DNA. Present in this sample are tens of thousands of clones, roughly 90% of which were seen just once. The ten largest make up 3% to 3.5% of the sample.

The sample consisted of peripheral blood. This TCR derives from a man aged 50-59 years with active COVID-19. This receptor chain uses TRBV2 and TRBJ1-2; 11 of the junction bases match TRBD1. The sequenced DNA is TGTGCCAGCGCCCCCGGGACAGGGGGATTAGGAGGCTACACCTTC. Translation gives CASAPGTGGLGGYTF.